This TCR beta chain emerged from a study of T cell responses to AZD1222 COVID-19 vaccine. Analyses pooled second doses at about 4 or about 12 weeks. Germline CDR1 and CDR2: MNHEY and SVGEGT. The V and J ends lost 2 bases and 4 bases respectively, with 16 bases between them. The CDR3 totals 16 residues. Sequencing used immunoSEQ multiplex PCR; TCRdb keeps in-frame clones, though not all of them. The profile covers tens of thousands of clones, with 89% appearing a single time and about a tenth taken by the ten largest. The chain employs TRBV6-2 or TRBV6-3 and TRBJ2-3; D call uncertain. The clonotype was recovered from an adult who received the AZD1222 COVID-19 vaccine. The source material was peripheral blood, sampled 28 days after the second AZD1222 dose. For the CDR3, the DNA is TGTGCCAGCAGTTACCCCCGGGCAGGCCCCCCAGATACGCAGTATTTT. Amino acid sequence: CASSYPRAGPPDTQYF.